Described below is a single T cell receptor (beta chain) sequence and its context. The V and J ends lost 6 bases and 8 bases, in that order; junction bases with no gene match: 4. CDR3 length equals 13 residues. This entry belongs to a study of blood T cell repertoires in COVID-19. In the study overall: The United States, Italy and Spain provided the acute and convalescent COVID-19 samples. PBMCs, B-cell-depleted T cells, or T cells provided the cDNA or gDNA that made up the material.

Participant reports of clinical history set cohort assignment. Measured with immunoSEQ multiplex PCR; TCRdb has only the in-frame clones, and not every one. This table holds almost 400,000 clones, roughly 90% found once. Material for sequencing was PBMCs or T cells enriched from blood (not recorded which). This receptor was taken from a woman under 40 who had recovered from COVID-19. The chain combines TRBV12-3 or TRBV12-4 with TRBJ1-4; 9 nucleotides agree with TRBD1. The chain's CDR3 is CASSETGGEKLFF. The CDR3 nucleotides read TGTGCCAGCAGCGAGACAGGGGGAGAAAAACTGTTTTTT.